The next 24 T cell receptor beta chains were all read from a single sample in a study of lymphopenia after photon versus proton radiotherapy (dated by TCRdb to the late 2010s). The protocol used for the library was the immunoSEQ multiplex PCR assay. This immuneACCESS table, as held by TCRdb, lists in-frame sequences with V and J called but not all clones. Of the missing ones, under half trace to an unresolved V gene in checked studies; the others have no known cause. The sample has around 64,000 clones on record, 85% to 95% of them singletons. Jointly, the top ten make up about 2.2% of the sample. The sequencing here drew on peripheral blood, taken from a patient treated with photon-based radiotherapy. The receptors originated from a woman aged 40 to 49 with cholangiocarcinoma.

The chain links TRBV2 to TRBJ2-3, with TRBD2 identical over 8 bases. Looked up from germline, CDR1 is SNHLY and CDR2 is FYNNEI. There are 14 residues in the CDR3. V gave up 7 bases and J gave up 1 base; unmatched junction bases: 4. The CDR3 is CASTPGGRTDTQYF. For the CDR3, the DNA is TGTGCCAGCACCCCGGGAGGGCGCACAGATACGCAGTATTTT.

The chain employs TRBV5-4 and TRBJ1-1; D gene ambiguous. Germline-derived CDR1 and CDR2 are SGHNT and YYREEE (reference sequence). The length of the CDR3 is 14 residues. Trimming shortened V by 9 bases and J by 3 bases, and 18 bases separated the two germline ends. The CDR3 sequence: CATSVIFGDTEAFF. CDR3 DNA: TGTGCCACCTCTGTAATTTTTGGGGACACTGAAGCTTTCTTT.

This clone occurred a few times. The chain joins TRBV5-6 to TRBJ1-1; D gene uncertain. CDR3 length: 12 amino acids. Trimming removed 1 base from V and 1 base from J, with 2 bases in between. The germline V gene has CDR1 SGHDT and CDR2 YYEEEE. CDR3 DNA sequence: TGTGCCAGCAGCTTGAGGAACACTGAAGCTTTCTTT. Translating it yields CASSLRNTEAFF. Using reference TRBV5-6 and TRBJ1-1 for the parts outside the CDR3, the full variable domain is DAGVTQSPTHLIKTRGQQVTLRCSPKSGHDTVSWYQQALGQGPQFIFQYYEEEERQRGNFPDRFSGHQFPNYSSELNVNALLLGDSALYLCASSLRNTEAFFGQGTRLTVV.

A single count supports this clone. V and J are TRBV12-5 and TRBJ1-2, with TRBD1 matching 7 bases. The CDR3 consists of 13 residues. Trimming cost V 6 bases and J 4 bases; bases outside gene matches: 5. Per germline, CDR1 LGHNT and CDR2 FRNRAP. Written as DNA, the CDR3 is TGTGCTAGTGGAACGGGACAGTTCTATGGCTACACCTTC. It translates to CASGTGQFYGYTF.

CDR3 DNA sequence: TGTGCCAGCATGCCCGGGCCGAATCAGCCCCAGCATTTT. Protein product: CASMPGPNQPQHF. This chain joins TRBV7-2 and TRBJ1-5; D not resolved. Trimming cost V 7 bases and J 4 bases, with 11 bases left between them. Per germline, CDR1 SGHTA and CDR2 FQGNSA. The CDR3 contains 13 residues.

V usage is TRBV19 and J usage is TRBJ1-1, with a tentative D call TRBD1 (5 bases). Germline values: CDR1 LNHDA, CDR2 SQIVND (reference sequence). V lost 5 bases and J lost 2, with 15 bases in between. The CDR3 has 15 residues. CDR3 loop: CASSPPGPRNTEAFF. CDR3 DNA sequence: TGTGCCAGTAGTCCCCCGGGACCGAGAAACACTGAAGCTTTCTTT.

V gene TRBV5-4 combines with J gene TRBJ2-1, with D unclear. The CDR3 is 15 amino acids. Germline V gives CDR1 SGHNT, CDR2 YYREEE (reference sequence). V lost 1 base to trimming and J lost 3 bases, with 11 bases between them. Here the CDR3 reads CASSLRQEDYNEQFF. For the CDR3, the DNA is TGTGCCAGCAGCTTGAGGCAAGAAGACTACAATGAGCAGTTCTTC. The whole variable domain, filled in from reference TRBV5-4 and TRBJ2-1, reads ETGVTQSPTHLIKTRGQQVTLRCSSQSGHNTVSWYQQALGQGPQFIFQYYREEENGRGNFPPRFSGLQFPNYSSELNVNALELDDSALYLCASSLRQEDYNEQFFGPGTRLTVL.

The rearrangement uses TRBV5-1 and TRBJ2-3; D may be TRBD1 or TRBD2 (5 bases each). CDR3 size: 19 residues. With 4 bases removed from V and 4 bases from J, the gap between germline ends came to 28 bases. Germline CDR1 reads SGHRS; CDR2 reads YFSETQ. The CDR3 DNA follows: TGCGCCAGCAGCCACCCCGGGGACCCTTGGCTCCTAGAGGCAGATACGCAGTATTTT. As protein: CASSHPGDPWLLEADTQYF. Complete variable domain (other parts from reference TRBV5-1 and TRBJ2-3): KAGVTQTPRYLIKTRGQQVTLSCSPISGHRSVSWYQQTPGQGLQFLFEYFSETQRNKGNFPGRFSGRQFSNSRSEMNVSTLELGDSALYLCASSHPGDPWLLEADTQYFGPGTRLTVL.

The chain employs TRBV7-9 and TRBJ2-3; D gene unclear. CDR1 is SEHNR, CDR2 FQNEAQ, per germline (reference sequence). The CDR3 has 14 amino acids. The V gene lost 4 bases and the J gene lost 5 bases, with 13 bases spanning the gap. CDR3 nucleotide sequence: TGTGCCAGCAGCTCGGCCTACCGAGGAGATACGCAGTATTTT. This gives the protein CASSSAYRGDTQYF.

The V and J genes are TRBV6-5 and TRBJ2-3; D is uncertain. Germline CDR1 is MNHEY and CDR2 is SVGAGI. This CDR3 spans 11 amino acids. The V end was cut by 11 bases, the J end by 6 bases, with 12 bases between. The CDR3 loop is CAANFGDTQYF. The CDR3 DNA follows: TGTGCCGCCAATTTCGGGGATACGCAGTATTTT.

This rearrangement joins TRBV4-2 to TRBJ2-7, with a tentative D call TRBD1 (6 bases). The CDR3 totals 16 residues. V was trimmed by 0 bases and J by 0 bases, leaving 12 bases between them. The V gene's germline CDR1 is LGHNA and CDR2 YNFKEQ. The CDR3 bases are TGTGCCAGCAGCCAAGAGACAGGACCCAGCTCCTACGAGCAGTACTTC. Translating it yields CASSQETGPSSYEQYF.

This clone was recorded once. The rearrangement joins TRBV7-8 to TRBJ1-5, with D possibly being TRBD1 (5 bases). The germline CDR1 and CDR2 sequences are SGHVS and FQNEAQ. The CDR3 length is 17 residues. With 3 bases removed from V and 0 bases from J, the gap between germline ends came to 15 bases. The CDR3 bases are TGTGCCAGCAGCTTGAGGACTGGGGCCTATAGCAATCAGCCCCAGCATTTT. Residues: CASSLRTGAYSNQPQHF.

The chain couples TRBV28 to TRBJ1-2; 7 bases fit TRBD1. CDR3 size: 15 residues. The germline V gene has CDR1 MDHEN and CDR2 SYDVKM. The V gene end was trimmed by 2 bases and the J gene end by 7 bases; junction bases not matched to a gene: 10. The DNA for the CDR3 is TGTGCCAGCAGTTTACGACAGGGAAGGACCTCTGGCTACACCTTC. This translates into CASSLRQGRTSGYTF.

The genes are TRBV6-6 and TRBJ2-7; the match to TRBD2 covers 11 bases. The V gene end was trimmed by 6 bases and the J gene end by 0 bases; junction bases not matched to a gene: 4. CDR1 MNHNY and CDR2 SVGAGI come from the germline V gene (reference sequence). The CDR3 has 15 residues. The chain's CDR3 is CASRGTSGSSYEQYF. The DNA of the CDR3 is TGTGCCAGCAGGGGGACTAGCGGAAGCTCCTACGAGCAGTACTTC.

The J gene is TRBJ1-5, the V gene TRBV19; tentatively, D is TRBD1 (5 bases). V was pared by 2 bases and J by 5 bases, with 16 bases between. CDR3 length equals 16 residues. Germline-derived CDR1 and CDR2 are LNHDA and SQIVND (reference sequence). CDR3 nucleotide sequence: TGTGCCAGTAGTATACAAGCCGGCAGGGTCGATCAGCCCCAGCATTTT. Translation gives CASSIQAGRVDQPQHF.

The gene calls are TRBV2 and TRBJ1-6, with D possibly TRBD1 on 5 matching bases. The germline V and J ends were trimmed by 3 bases and 6 bases, with 15 bases remaining between them. CDR1 SNHLY and CDR2 FYNNEI come from the germline V gene. The CDR3 loop spans 16 amino acids. CDR3 bases: TGTGCCAGCAGTGAGGGGGGACGGAGGATTAATTCACCCCTCCACTTT. It is translated as CASSEGGRRINSPLHF.

CDR3 in DNA: TGTGCCAGCAGTAAATCGACAGCCTTCGGGGGCTACACCTTC. It codes for CASSKSTAFGGYTF. This chain connects TRBV2 to TRBJ1-2, with a tentative D call TRBD1 (5 bases). The CDR3 is 14 residues long. Trimming removed 5 bases at V and 8 bases at J, with 18 bases between. The germline CDR1 and CDR2 sequences are SNHLY and FYNNEI.

The chain is built from TRBV10-2 and TRBJ2-3; D remains ambiguous. The CDR3 sequence is 15 residues long. V was cut by 0 bases and J by 5 bases, with 12 bases left in between. Germline CDR1 reads WSHSY; CDR2 reads SAAADI. In nucleotides, the CDR3 is TGCGCCAGCAGTGAGTCGTTTATAAGGGTAGATACGCAGTATTTT. Translation gives CASSESFIRVDTQYF.

The chain's CDR3 is CASSISGGLDTEAFF. The CDR3 coding sequence is TGTGCCAGCAGTATATCAGGCGGGTTAGACACTGAAGCTTTCTTT. The chain combines TRBV6-5 with TRBJ1-1; no clear D gene. Germline values: CDR1 MNHEY, CDR2 SVGAGI. V lost 5 bases and J 3 bases, leaving 16 bases between the germline ends. The CDR3 contains 15 residues.

CDR3 nucleotides: TGCGCCAGCTGCGACAAGAACACTGAAGCTTTCTTT. Translation gives CASCDKNTEAFF. The chain has TRBV5-1 and TRBJ1-1, with D hard to call. The CDR3 is 12 amino acids. Trimming took 7 bases from V and 1 from J, leaving 8 bases between them. Germline V gene lookup returns CDR1 SGHRS and CDR2 YFSETQ. Filled out from reference TRBV5-1 and TRBJ1-1, the complete variable domain reads KAGVTQTPRYLIKTRGQQVTLSCSPISGHRSVSWYQQTPGQGLQFLFEYFSETQRNKGNFPGRFSGRQFSNSRSEMNVSTLELGDSALYLCASCDKNTEAFFGQGTRLTVV.

The V call is TRBV30, the J call TRBJ1-1; D gene ambiguous. Per the germline V gene, CDR1 is GTSNPN and CDR2 is SVGIG (reference sequence). The CDR3 extends over 15 amino acids. V was clipped by 2 bases and J by 0 bases, with 13 bases between them. Here the CDR3 reads CAWSTRKLMNTEAFF. Written as DNA, the CDR3 is TGTGCCTGGAGTACCCGTAAGCTAATGAACACTGAAGCTTTCTTT. Supplemented by reference TRBV30 and TRBJ1-1, the full variable domain reads SQTIHQWPATLVQPVGSPLSLECTVEGTSNPNLYWYRQAAGRGLQLLFYSVGIGQISSEVPQNLSASRPQDRQFILSSKKLLLSDSGFYLCAWSTRKLMNTEAFFGQGTRLTVV.

A single count supports this clone. The chain links TRBV4-3 to TRBJ2-1; 8 bases are shared with TRBD2. Trimming at V came to 0 bases and at J to 15 bases, leaving 10 bases not matched to a gene. The CDR3 totals 14 residues. CDR1 is LGHNA and CDR2 is YSLEER in the germline V gene. CDR3 nucleotide sequence: TGCGCCAGCAGCCAAGACCAGCGGGAGTTCACTCGGTTCTTC. It codes for CASSQDQREFTRFF.

The chain carries TRBV5-1 and TRBJ2-7, with D unclear. The ends were cut back, 4 bases at V and 2 bases at J, with 13 bases in the middle. Germline CDR1 SGHRS, CDR2 YFSETQ. This CDR3 comprises 14 residues. CDR3 region: CASSISSAAYEQYF. For the CDR3, the DNA is TGCGCCAGCAGCATCTCTTCGGCGGCCTACGAGCAGTACTTC.

This clone showed up just a few times. The chain carries TRBV6-5 and TRBJ1-1; 7 bases map to TRBD1. CDR3 length equals 12 residues. The germline CDR1 and CDR2 sequences are MNHEY and SVGAGI. Trimming at V came to 4 bases and at J to 7 bases, leaving 3 bases not matched to a gene. The CDR3 bases are TGTGCCAGCAGTTCTGGGACAGTTGAAGCTTTCTTT. Amino acid sequence: CASSSGTVEAFF.